A selection of T cell receptor beta chains follows, all from one sample in a study of cytomegalovirus exposure and HLA in healthy donors. Sequencing was performed with immunoSEQ multiplex PCR; in TCRdb, only in-frame clones are kept and a portion is missing. The sample contains about 160,000 clones, roughly 80% of which appear only once. The source material was PBMCs. The source of these receptors is a man aged 25-40 years in good health and CMV-seronegative. Both conserved end residues are part of each CDR3. A D gene is named only where the DNA matches it firmly. Rows give clone size only sometimes, using once, few, many, or a class for an expanded clone.

j_gene: TRBJ1-2; v_gene: TRBV6-5; d_gene: TRBD1; abundance: once; CDR3aa: CASRDRGYGYTF; CDR3nt: TGTGCCAGCCGGGACAGGGGATATGGCTACACCTTC
j_gene: TRBJ2-5; v_gene: TRBV6-1; d_gene: NA; abundance: NA; CDR3aa: CASRAQAGETQYF; CDR3nt: TGTGCCAGCAGGGCCCAGGCAGGAGAGACCCAGTACTTC
j_gene: TRBJ1-2; v_gene: TRBV28; d_gene: NA; abundance: NA; CDR3aa: CASKKQVANYGYAF; CDR3nt: TGTGCCAGCAAAAAACAGGTTGCTAACTATGGCTACGCCTTC
j_gene: TRBJ1-1; v_gene: TRBV6-5; d_gene: TRBD1; abundance: NA; CDR3aa: CASSYRGGGKNTEAFF; CDR3nt: TGTGCCAGCAGTTACAGAGGGGGCGGGAAGAACACTGAAGCTTTCTTT
j_gene: TRBJ1-1; v_gene: TRBV27; d_gene: NA; abundance: NA; CDR3aa: CASGTQRPTEAFF; CDR3nt: TGTGCCAGCGGAACCCAGAGGCCCACTGAAGCTTTCTTT
j_gene: TRBJ2-2; v_gene: TRBV10-3; d_gene: NA; abundance: NA; CDR3aa: CAISDYNTGELFF; CDR3nt: TGTGCCATCAGTGACTACAACACCGGGGAGCTGTTTTTT
j_gene: TRBJ2-5; v_gene: TRBV9; d_gene: NA; abundance: NA; CDR3aa: CASSVEGAGETQYF; CDR3nt: TGTGCCAGCAGCGTAGAAGGGGCTGGAGAGACCCAGTACTTC
j_gene: TRBJ2-7; v_gene: TRBV28; d_gene: NA; abundance: NA; CDR3aa: CASSTMLRYEQYF; CDR3nt: TGTGCCAGCAGTACAATGCTCAGGTACGAGCAGTACTTC
j_gene: TRBJ2-5; v_gene: TRBV9; d_gene: TRBD1; abundance: NA; CDR3aa: CASSPEGQGAIGETQYF; CDR3nt: TGTGCCAGCAGCCCCGAGGGGCAGGGGGCGATAGGAGAGACCCAGTACTTC
j_gene: TRBJ2-7; v_gene: TRBV28; d_gene: TRBD2; abundance: NA; CDR3aa: CASSSRLAVTYEQYF; CDR3nt: TGTGCCAGCAGTTCACGGCTAGCGGTAACCTACGAGCAGTACTTC
j_gene: TRBJ1-2; v_gene: TRBV6-1; d_gene: NA; abundance: NA; CDR3aa: CASSPAATDYGYTF; CDR3nt: TGTGCCAGCAGCCCGGCGGCCACGGACTATGGCTACACCTTC
j_gene: TRBJ1-6; v_gene: TRBV30; d_gene: NA; abundance: NA; CDR3aa: CAWNINHSPLHF; CDR3nt: TGTGCCTGGAACATCAATCATTCACCCCTCCACTTT
j_gene: TRBJ2-2; v_gene: TRBV4-1; d_gene: NA; abundance: NA; CDR3aa: CASSQPMGGLAGELFF; CDR3nt: TGCGCCAGCAGCCAACCCATGGGGGGATTGGCCGGGGAGCTGTTTTTT
j_gene: TRBJ1-2; v_gene: TRBV30; d_gene: TRBD1; abundance: NA; CDR3aa: CAWSVQGASGYTF; CDR3nt: TGTGCCTGGAGTGTACAGGGGGCTAGTGGCTACACCTTC
j_gene: TRBJ1-1; v_gene: TRBV2; d_gene: NA; abundance: NA; CDR3aa: CASSEVRQGPANTEAFF; CDR3nt: TGTGCCAGCAGTGAAGTTAGGCAGGGGCCGGCGAACACTGAAGCTTTCTTT
j_gene: TRBJ2-7; v_gene: TRBV7-6; d_gene: TRBD1; abundance: NA; CDR3aa: CASSLGQGPTYEQYF; CDR3nt: TGTGCCAGCAGCTTAGGACAGGGACCCACCTACGAGCAGTACTTC
j_gene: TRBJ2-2; v_gene: TRBV6-5; d_gene: NA; abundance: NA; CDR3aa: CASTPHRAAGELFF; CDR3nt: TGTGCCAGCACCCCCCATCGAGCCGCCGGGGAGCTGTTTTTT
j_gene: TRBJ2-7; v_gene: TRBV2; d_gene: TRBD2; abundance: NA; CDR3aa: CASSIYSGTSGTSYEQYF; CDR3nt: TGTGCCAGCAGTATTTATTCCGGGACTAGCGGGACCTCCTACGAGCAGTACTTC
j_gene: TRBJ1-5; v_gene: TRBV28; d_gene: NA; abundance: once; CDR3aa: CASSSPSSNQPQHF; CDR3nt: TGTGCCAGCAGTTCCCCTAGTAGCAATCAGCCCCAGCATTTT
j_gene: TRBJ1-3; v_gene: TRBV4-3; d_gene: TRBD1; abundance: NA; CDR3aa: CASSLVQGGSGNTIYF; CDR3nt: TGCGCCAGCAGCCTCGTACAGGGGGGCTCTGGAAACACCATATATTTT
j_gene: TRBJ2-2; v_gene: TRBV7-6; d_gene: NA; abundance: NA; CDR3aa: CASSLFGTRGTGELFF; CDR3nt: TGTGCCAGCAGCTTATTCGGGACTCGTGGAACCGGGGAGCTGTTTTTT
j_gene: TRBJ2-7; v_gene: TRBV19; d_gene: TRBD2; abundance: NA; CDR3aa: CASSIVSSGGTYEQYF; CDR3nt: TGTGCCAGTAGTATAGTTTCCAGCGGGGGCACCTACGAGCAGTACTTC
j_gene: TRBJ2-7; v_gene: TRBV28; d_gene: TRBD1; abundance: NA; CDR3aa: CASSGTGGWTSGFYEQYF; CDR3nt: TGTGCCAGCAGCGGGACAGGGGGCTGGACTAGCGGTTTCTACGAGCAGTACTTC
j_gene: TRBJ2-1; v_gene: TRBV28; d_gene: NA; abundance: NA; CDR3aa: CASNIAGPSSFRDEQFF; CDR3nt: TGTGCCAGCAATATTGCTGGGCCTAGCTCCTTTCGCGATGAGCAGTTCTTC
j_gene: TRBJ2-7; v_gene: TRBV5-1; d_gene: NA; abundance: NA; CDR3aa: CASSLAGSYEQYF; CDR3nt: TGCGCCAGCAGCTTGGCCGGGAGCTACGAGCAGTACTTC
j_gene: TRBJ1-1; v_gene: TRBV6-5; d_gene: NA; abundance: few; CDR3aa: CASSGRGRASAFF; CDR3nt: TGTGCCAGCAGTGGGAGGGGCCGGGCATCAGCTTTCTTT
j_gene: TRBJ1-1; v_gene: TRBV5-6; d_gene: NA; abundance: NA; CDR3aa: CASEGRPLNTEAFF; CDR3nt: TGTGCCAGCGAGGGCAGGCCACTGAACACTGAAGCTTTCTTT
j_gene: TRBJ2-7; v_gene: TRBV10-3; d_gene: TRBD1; abundance: NA; CDR3aa: CATTGGAGYYEQYF; CDR3nt: TGTGCCACCACAGGGGGCGCGGGTTATTACGAGCAGTACTTC
j_gene: TRBJ2-1; v_gene: TRBV5-4; d_gene: TRBD1; abundance: NA; CDR3aa: CASSLEQGSRNEQFF; CDR3nt: TGTGCCAGCAGCTTGGAACAGGGGTCAAGGAATGAGCAGTTCTTC
j_gene: TRBJ1-2; v_gene: TRBV5-6; d_gene: NA; abundance: NA; CDR3aa: CASSLETFQKNYGYTF; CDR3nt: TGTGCCAGCAGCTTGGAGACTTTCCAAAAGAACTATGGCTACACCTTC
j_gene: TRBJ1-2; v_gene: TRBV28; d_gene: NA; abundance: few; CDR3aa: CASTEQGLGGYTF; CDR3nt: TGTGCCAGCACCGAACAGGGATTGGGAGGCTACACCTTC
j_gene: TRBJ2-5; v_gene: TRBV28; d_gene: TRBD2; abundance: NA; CDR3aa: CASSLLGLAGGQETQYF; CDR3nt: TGTGCCAGCAGTCTCCTAGGACTAGCGGGGGGGCAAGAGACCCAGTACTTC
j_gene: TRBJ2-5; v_gene: TRBV5-1; d_gene: NA; abundance: NA; CDR3aa: CASSWQGAQETQYF; CDR3nt: TGCGCCAGCAGCTGGCAGGGCGCACAAGAGACCCAGTACTTC
j_gene: TRBJ2-3; v_gene: TRBV7-2; d_gene: NA; abundance: NA; CDR3aa: CASSLGQVGADTQYF; CDR3nt: TGTGCCAGCAGCTTAGGACAGGTTGGGGCAGATACGCAGTATTTT
j_gene: TRBJ2-7; v_gene: TRBV11-3; d_gene: TRBD1; abundance: few; CDR3aa: CASSPGTGLTYEQYF; CDR3nt: TGTGCCAGCAGCCCAGGGACAGGCCTTACCTACGAGCAGTACTTC
j_gene: TRBJ2-2; v_gene: TRBV11-2; d_gene: TRBD1; abundance: NA; CDR3aa: CASSLGVDRVGELFF; CDR3nt: TGTGCCAGCAGCCTAGGGGTGGACAGGGTGGGGGAGCTGTTTTTT
j_gene: TRBJ1-2; v_gene: TRBV30; d_gene: NA; abundance: NA; CDR3aa: CAWSVGWEGGYTF; CDR3nt: TGTGCCTGGAGTGTAGGGTGGGAGGGAGGCTACACCTTC
j_gene: TRBJ2-3; v_gene: TRBV4-3; d_gene: NA; abundance: NA; CDR3aa: CASSQEISADTQYF; CDR3nt: TGCGCCAGCAGCCAAGAAATTAGCGCAGATACGCAGTATTTT
j_gene: TRBJ1-2; v_gene: TRBV7-2; d_gene: NA; abundance: NA; CDR3aa: CASSLSPGSYGYTF; CDR3nt: TGTGCCAGCAGCTTGTCCCCAGGGTCGTATGGCTACACCTTC
j_gene: TRBJ1-1; v_gene: TRBV2; d_gene: NA; abundance: NA; CDR3aa: CASHGGMNTEAFF; CDR3nt: TGTGCCTCTCATGGGGGGATGAACACTGAAGCTTTCTTT
j_gene: TRBJ1-1; v_gene: TRBV6-1; d_gene: TRBD1; abundance: NA; CDR3aa: CASSLSGGWTEAFF; CDR3nt: TGTGCCAGCAGTCTCTCAGGGGGCTGGACTGAAGCTTTCTTT
j_gene: TRBJ1-5; v_gene: TRBV10-2; d_gene: NA; abundance: NA; CDR3aa: CASSETGYVGLDQPQHF; CDR3nt: TGCGCCAGCAGTGAGACGGGCTACGTGGGGCTAGATCAGCCCCAGCATTTT
j_gene: TRBJ2-7; v_gene: TRBV6-5; d_gene: TRBD1; abundance: NA; CDR3aa: CASSRGGTGGHEQYF; CDR3nt: TGTGCCAGCAGTCGGGGGGGGACAGGGGGACACGAGCAGTACTTC
j_gene: TRBJ1-1; v_gene: TRBV6-5; d_gene: NA; abundance: NA; CDR3aa: CASSRGVNTEAFF; CDR3nt: TGTGCCAGCAGTCGCGGGGTCAACACTGAAGCTTTCTTT
j_gene: TRBJ2-1; v_gene: TRBV27; d_gene: NA; abundance: NA; CDR3aa: CASSPFLSRTYNEQFF; CDR3nt: TGTGCCAGCAGTCCTTTTTTATCGCGGACATACAATGAGCAGTTCTTC
j_gene: TRBJ2-2; v_gene: TRBV7-9; d_gene: TRBD1; abundance: NA; CDR3aa: CATPGQGFSGELFF; CDR3nt: TGTGCCACCCCCGGACAGGGGTTTTCCGGGGAGCTGTTTTTT
j_gene: TRBJ1-5; v_gene: TRBV5-6; d_gene: TRBD1; abundance: once; CDR3aa: CASSQDRGLFNQPQHF; CDR3nt: TGTGCCAGCAGCCAGGACAGGGGGCTTTTCAATCAGCCCCAGCATTTT
j_gene: TRBJ2-7; v_gene: TRBV19; d_gene: NA; abundance: NA; CDR3aa: CASRDRYEQYF; CDR3nt: TGTGCCAGTAGGGACAGATACGAGCAGTACTTC
j_gene: TRBJ1-5; v_gene: TRBV7-8; d_gene: NA; abundance: once; CDR3aa: CASSLTGRQQPQHF; CDR3nt: TGTGCCAGCAGCTTAACAGGTCGGCAGCAGCCCCAGCATTTT
j_gene: TRBJ2-1; v_gene: TRBV10-1; d_gene: NA; abundance: NA; CDR3aa: CASSESTGQLHEQFF; CDR3nt: TGCGCCAGCAGTGAGTCGACTGGACAGTTACATGAGCAGTTCTTC
j_gene: TRBJ1-5; v_gene: TRBV21-1; d_gene: NA; abundance: once; CDR3aa: CASSKEGTVHSNQPQHF; CDR3nt: TGTGCCAGCAGCAAGGAGGGGACGGTCCATAGCAATCAGCCCCAGCATTTT
j_gene: TRBJ2-7; v_gene: TRBV28; d_gene: NA; abundance: NA; CDR3aa: CASSQTGQSYEQYF; CDR3nt: TGTGCCAGCAGTCAAACAGGCCAGAGCTACGAGCAGTACTTC
j_gene: TRBJ2-1; v_gene: TRBV29-1; d_gene: NA; abundance: NA; CDR3aa: CSLNSGSYNEQFF; CDR3nt: TGCAGCCTCAATTCCGGCTCCTACAATGAGCAGTTCTTC
j_gene: TRBJ1-1; v_gene: TRBV6-6; d_gene: NA; abundance: NA; CDR3aa: CASSLSADTEAFF; CDR3nt: TGTGCCAGCAGTCTTTCCGCGGACACTGAAGCTTTCTTT
j_gene: TRBJ2-7; v_gene: TRBV12-2; d_gene: NA; abundance: NA; CDR3aa: CASRLGRCPSRRSYEQYF; CDR3nt: TGTGCAAGTCGCTTAGGTCGGTGCCCTAGCCGACGCTCCTACGAGCAGTACTTC